This T cell receptor beta chain was captured in a study of blood T cell repertoires in COVID-19. Study processing details: Nucleated cell counts were estimated from reference gene primer amplification. Only in-frame clones appear in the TCRdb table, and some are missing; sequencing was by immunoSEQ multiplex PCR. D and trimming come from the DNA, and the V and J calls and clone size come from that table. This repertoire shows tens of thousands of clones, around nine tenths found once; its top ten account for approximately 7.8%. The CDR3 covers 17 residues. Losses at the gene ends were 5 bases for V and 8 bases for J; bases not matched to a gene: 18. From germline, CDR1 is SGHRS and CDR2 YFSETQ.

The chain uses TRBV5-1 and TRBJ2-1; 8 bases line up with TRBD1. The TCR comes from a middle-aged man with active COVID-19. The sample comprised peripheral blood. DNA for the CDR3: TGCGCCAGCAGAAGATCCCCAGAAACAGGGGGAAGGGATGAGCAGTTCTTC. It encodes CASRRSPETGGRDEQFF.